These 23 T cell receptor beta chains came from one sample sequenced in a study of T-cell memory formation after mild COVID-19. A single record per CDR3 protein comes from TCRdb applying MiXCR to the 5' RACE reads. The data show 400,000 or so distinct CDR3 sequences, about 19% seen once. Input material: PBMCs or a T cell subset sorted from them (not recorded which). The receptors were sampled from an adult woman who had mild COVID-19 (a few samples of this study predate the infection). Cell type and time point are not known.

This clonotype was observed a single time. The chain links TRBV12-3 or TRBV12-4 to TRBJ1-5; 9 positions agree with TRBD1. The CDR3 extends over 14 amino acids. Germline trimming cut 8 bases from V and 5 bases from J; bases unmatched to any gene: 7. The CDR3, as DNA: TGTGCCAGCTCGGGACAGGGCCAGGATCAGCCCCAGCATTTT. Its protein is CASSGQGQDQPQHF.

This clonotype was picked up a small number of times. This chain links TRBV29-1 with TRBJ2-6; D is unresolved. The CDR3 has 15 amino acids. Germline lookup yields CDR1 SQVTM and CDR2 ANQGSEA. Trimming shortened V by 4 bases and J by 3 bases, and 13 bases separated the two germline ends. CDR3 region: CSVAAPTIGANVLTF. The CDR3 DNA follows: TGCAGCGTTGCAGCTCCAACCATTGGGGCCAACGTCCTGACTTTC.

There are a few counts of this clonotype. The chain combines TRBV20-1 with TRBJ2-5; 14 positions agree with TRBD2. The CDR3 is 17 residues long. V dropped 1 base and J dropped 5; count of bases not matched to a gene: 9. Germline lookup yields CDR1 DFQATT and CDR2 SNEGSKA (reference sequence). For the CDR3, the DNA is TGCAGTGCTAGAGTACGGACTAGCGGGAGGCTCGTGGAGACCCAGTACTTC. Protein product: CSARVRTSGRLVETQYF.

This clonotype has just a few counts. The chain recombines TRBV20-1 with TRBJ2-3; D is ambiguous. This CDR3 region has 13 residues. CDR1 is DFQATT and CDR2 is SNEGSKA in the germline V gene (reference sequence). V lost 5 bases and J lost 5, with 14 bases in between. CDR3 residues: CSADLGWKDTQYF. The CDR3 DNA is TGCAGTGCTGACCTCGGGTGGAAAGATACGCAGTATTTT.

This sequence joins TRBV4-1 and TRBJ2-7; D perhaps matches TRBD1 (5 bases). Germline V gives CDR1 MGHRA, CDR2 YSYEKL. The CDR3 has 16 residues. The germline V and J ends were trimmed by 0 bases and 2 bases, with 14 bases remaining between them. The CDR3 is CASSQDWQGLAYEQYF. As DNA, the CDR3 is TGCGCCAGCAGCCAAGATTGGCAGGGATTGGCCTACGAGCAGTACTTC.

The sample holds a few counts of this clonotype. This chain uses TRBV20-1 with TRBJ2-4; the D is unclear. Germline V gene sequence: CDR1 DFQATT, CDR2 SNEGSKA (reference sequence). The CDR3 covers 14 residues. V lost 0 bases, J lost 0 bases, and 6 bases lay in between. The DNA for the CDR3 is TGCAGTGCTAGAGATCGAGTAGCCAAAAACATTCAGTACTTC. It is translated as CSARDRVAKNIQYF.

This chain connects TRBV10-2 to TRBJ1-3, with D maybe TRBD1 (6 bases). The germline gives CDR1 WSHSY, CDR2 SAAADI. Deletions cut 0 bases from V and 2 bases from J, with 11 bases between. This CDR3 is built from 16 residues. CDR3 DNA sequence: TGCGCCAGCAGTGAGTCCGGACAGTATCCTGGAAACACCATATATTTT. Translation: CASSESGQYPGNTIYF.

The chain employs TRBV4-3 and TRBJ2-1, with TRBD2 identical over 14 bases. Germline CDR1 is LGHNA and CDR2 is YSLEER. CDR3 length: 17 residues. V lost 4 bases, J lost 2 bases, and 4 bases stayed unmatched. The CDR3 DNA sequence: TGCGCCAGCAGCCGATCGACTAGCGGGGGGGCCTACAATGAGCAGTTCTTC. Translation gives CASSRSTSGGAYNEQFF.

The sample holds a few counts of this clonotype. The chain combines TRBV5-5 with TRBJ2-3; TRBD1 agrees at 8 bases. CDR1 SGHKS and CDR2 YYEKEE come from the germline V gene (reference sequence). The CDR3 has 14 residues. The V segment lost 4 bases and the J segment 5 bases; nucleotides outside the gene matches: 6. The CDR3 bases are TGTGCCAGCAGCAGAGGGACAGGAGGAGATACGCAGTATTTT. Translating it yields CASSRGTGGDTQYF.

The rearrangement links TRBV7-2 to TRBJ2-7, with D possibly being TRBD1 (5 bases). CDR1 is SGHTA and CDR2 is FQGNSA in the germline V gene. The CDR3 covers 16 residues. Trimming took 2 bases from V and 2 from J, leaving 16 bases between them. Here the CDR3 reads CASSLTLSRAAYEQYF. DNA for the CDR3: TGTGCCAGCAGCTTAACCTTGTCCAGGGCGGCCTACGAGCAGTACTTC. Full variable domain (rest looked up from reference TRBV7-2 and TRBJ2-7): GAGVSQSPSNKVTEKGKDVELRCDPISGHTALYWYRQSLGQGLEFLIYFQGNSAPDKSGLPSDRFSAERTGGSVSTLTIQRTQQEDSAVYLCASSLTLSRAAYEQYFGPGTRLTVT.

This chain uses TRBV18 with TRBJ1-1, with 7 bases identical to TRBD1. Germline V gene lookup returns CDR1 KGHSH and CDR2 LQKENI. The CDR3 has 13 amino acids. The CDR3: CGGTDQMNTEAFF. In nucleotides, the CDR3 is TGTGGGGGGACAGATCAAATGAACACTGAAGCTTTCTTT.

The chain links TRBV4-2 to TRBJ2-2, with 10 bases identical to TRBD2. The junction had 18 bases not matched to a gene; V was cut back by 4 bases and J by 7 bases. This CDR3 region has 19 residues. The germline V gene has CDR1 LGHNA and CDR2 YNFKEQ. The CDR3 spells CASSLNTPSGGSGIGELFF. CDR3 DNA sequence: TGTGCCAGCAGCCTGAATACTCCTAGCGGGGGCTCCGGCATCGGGGAGCTGTTTTTT.

The chain is built from TRBV29-1 and TRBJ2-2; D unclear. Trimming shortened V by 6 bases and J by 3 bases, and 8 bases separated the two germline ends. The V gene's germline CDR1 is SQVTM and CDR2 ANQGSEA. This CDR3 spans 12 amino acids. This chain's CDR3 is CSVEEHTGELFF. CDR3 DNA: TGCAGCGTCGAGGAACACACCGGGGAGCTGTTTTTT.

V is TRBV5-1 and J is TRBJ2-7; the match to TRBD2 covers 7 bases. With V trimmed by 3 bases and J by 3 bases, 6 bases remained unmatched. CDR3 length: 14 amino acids. CDR1 and CDR2 from the germline V gene are SGHRS and YFSETQ. The CDR3 here is CASSSTSAYYEQYF. The CDR3 nucleotides are TGCGCCAGCAGCTCTACTAGCGCCTACTACGAGCAGTACTTC.

This clonotype has only a few counts. V usage is TRBV6-2 or TRBV6-3 and J usage is TRBJ2-2; unclear D gene. Trimming removed 10 bases from V and 1 base from J, with 4 bases in between. CDR3 length: 11 residues. Germline V gene data show CDR1 as MNHEY and CDR2 as SVGEGT. CDR3 sequence: CATGNTGELFF. The CDR3 DNA reads TGTGCCACGGGGAACACCGGGGAGCTGTTTTTT.

This clonotype was seen at least ten times. The J gene is TRBJ2-3, the V gene TRBV3-1, with D hard to call. CDR3 length equals 14 residues. The V end lost 1 base, the J end lost 2 bases, and 7 bases lay between the germline ends. CDR1 is LGHDT and CDR2 is YNNKEL in the germline V gene (reference sequence). The CDR3 spells CASSQGPLTDTQYF. The CDR3 bases are TGTGCCAGCAGCCAAGGGCCTCTCACAGATACGCAGTATTTT.

This clonotype was counted only a few times. For the CDR3, the DNA is TGTGCCAGCAGACCGAGCGGGAGGATCTCCTACGAGCAGTACTTC. It codes for CASRPSGRISYEQYF. V gene TRBV27 combines with J gene TRBJ2-7; 9 nucleotides line up with TRBD2. Germline values: CDR1 MNHEY, CDR2 SMNVEV (reference sequence). Unmatched junction bases numbered 6, after V lost 6 bases and J lost 0 bases. This CDR3 region has 15 residues.

The chain has TRBV7-9 and TRBJ2-6; D gene uncertain. The CDR3 runs to 13 residues. Per germline, CDR1 SEHNR and CDR2 FQNEAQ (reference sequence). Between the trimmed V and J ends, which lost 8 bases and 1 base, there was a span of 6 bases. CDR3 DNA: TGTGCCAGCGTGGTATCTGGGGCCAACGTCCTGACTTTC. Translating it yields CASVVSGANVLTF.

The chain links TRBV5-1 to TRBJ2-4; 8 bases are a match to TRBD1. Trimming removed 4 bases from V and 9 bases from J; junction bases left unmatched: 6. The CDR3 has 13 amino acids. CDR1 is SGHRS and CDR2 is YFSETQ in the germline V gene. The CDR3 DNA reads TGCGCCAGCAGCCCCGGACAGGGCGCCATTCAGTACTTC. Its protein is CASSPGQGAIQYF.

The chain recombines TRBV27 with TRBJ1-5, with unresolved D. Between the trimmed V and J ends, which lost 5 bases and 0 bases, there was a span of 5 bases. Germline lookup yields CDR1 MNHEY and CDR2 SMNVEV (reference sequence). The CDR3 spans 13 residues. The CDR3 sequence is CASSEYSNQPQHF. DNA for the CDR3: TGTGCCAGCAGTGAATATAGCAATCAGCCCCAGCATTTT.

V usage is TRBV4-3 and J usage is TRBJ1-1; unclear D gene. This CDR3 spans 14 amino acids. V was shortened by 4 bases and J by 1 base, with 10 bases between the two germline ends. Germline CDR1 reads LGHNA; CDR2 reads YSLEER. The CDR3 sequence: CASSPGVKNTEAFF. The CDR3 region has the DNA TGCGCCAGCAGCCCTGGAGTGAAGAACACTGAAGCTTTCTTT.

The rearrangement joins TRBV12-3 or TRBV12-4 to TRBJ2-3; D remains ambiguous. This CDR3 comprises 13 residues. Trimming pared 6 bases from V and 8 bases from J, leaving 15 bases between. Written as DNA, the CDR3 is TGTGCCAGCAGCCCCTCCCTATTGGGTACGCAGTATTTT. It is translated as CASSPSLLGTQYF.

This sequence joins TRBV11-2 and TRBJ2-1; TRBD2 matches at 7 bases. The CDR3 sequence is 14 residues long. CDR1 and CDR2 from the germline V gene are SGHAT and FQNNGV. Unmatched junction bases numbered 7, after V lost 5 bases and J lost 6 bases. CDR3 residues: CASSTGLEPNEQFF. The CDR3 DNA is TGTGCCAGCAGCACTGGACTAGAACCCAATGAGCAGTTCTTC.